Below, one T cell receptor (beta chain) is given with its context. This specimen comes from a study of blood T cell repertoires in COVID-19. Across the whole study: COVID-19 samples from acute and convalescent phases originated in the United States, Italy and Spain. The cDNA or gDNA used as material had been derived from T cells, B-cell-depleted T cells, or PBMCs.

Germline V gene lookup returns CDR1 KGHSH and CDR2 LQKENI. The CDR3 extends over 18 amino acids. V lost 2 bases and J lost 5; bases outside the gene matches: 13. In the study's own analysis: How many nucleated cells were present was estimated from reference gene primer amplification. Sequenced by immunoSEQ multiplex PCR; TCRdb stores in-frame clones only, minus some. That table furnishes V, J and clone size, whereas the DNA furnished D and trimming. The table has about 83,000 clones, 90% seen once; the top ten hold 16%. The rearrangement uses TRBV18 and TRBJ2-2; 8 bases line up with TRBD2. This clonotype was obtained from a woman aged 80 or over with active or convalescent COVID-19. The sample consisted of peripheral blood. In DNA form, the CDR3 reads TGTGCCAGCTCACCAGCGGGGGGATCCGCCGACGGGACCGGGGAGCTGTTTTTT. Translating gives CASSPAGGSADGTGELFF.